One sample yielded the 14 T cell receptor beta chains listed below, sequenced in a study of sequential checkpoint blockade in melanoma. Measured with immunoSEQ multiplex PCR; TCRdb has only the in-frame clones, and not every one. The repertoire includes fewer than 35,000 clones, around nine tenths of them detected once, and 22% sits in the top ten. This sample's treatment: randomized to nivolumab then ipilimumab (arm A) or the reverse (arm B). The sample here was CD8+ T cells sorted from blood (inferred from file names), taken from a patient given nivolumab and ipilimumab in sequence. These receptor sequences come from a human donor with melanoma.

The chain has TRBV2 and TRBJ2-7; tentatively, D is TRBD2 (6 bases). The V end was cut by 4 bases, the J end by 6 bases, with 13 bases between. Germline V lookup: CDR1 SNHLY, CDR2 FYNNEI. The CDR3 spans 13 residues. CDR3 sequence: CASSAGDGAEQYF. The CDR3 DNA follows: TGTGCCAGCAGTGCGGGGGACGGGGCCGAGCAGTACTTC. Using reference TRBV2 and TRBJ2-7 for the parts outside the CDR3, the full variable domain is EPEVTQTPSHQVTQMGQEVILRCVPISNHLYFYWYRQILGQKVEFLVSFYNNEISEKSEIFDDQFSVERPDGSNFTLKIRSTKLEDSAMYFCASSAGDGAEQYFGPGTRLTVT.

V is TRBV5-6 and J is TRBJ2-3; D remains ambiguous. Trimming took off 2 bases at V and 0 bases at J, with 13 bases between the two ends. The CDR3 runs to 16 residues. Germline assignment: CDR1 SGHDT and CDR2 YYEEEE. The CDR3 DNA reads TGTGCCAGCAGCTTTTTCCCAATTACTAGCACAGATACGCAGTATTTT. Encoded protein: CASSFFPITSTDTQYF.

A remark on this clone: This likely comes from a read error, as the CDR3 has no conserved phenylalanine or tryptophan at its end. The rearrangement links TRBV12-5 to TRBJ1-2; D not certain. From germline, CDR1 is LGHNT and CDR2 FRNRAP. The V gene lost 0 bases and the J gene lost 7 bases, with 15 bases spanning the gap. CDR3 length: 15 residues. CDR3 sequence reads: CASGLVFVQVGGYTL. DNA for the CDR3: TGTGCTAGTGGTTTGGTATTCGTTCAGGTGGGTGGCTACACCCTC.

V is TRBV4-3 and J is TRBJ2-7; TRBD2 matches 14 bases. J was trimmed by 1 base and V by 3 bases; bases with no gene match: 5. CDR1 and CDR2 (germline): LGHNA, YSLEER. This CDR3 region has 17 residues. CDR3 loop: CASSQGLAGDLSYEQYF. CDR3 DNA sequence: TGCGCCAGCAGCCAGGGACTAGCGGGGGACCTATCCTACGAGCAGTACTTC.

This chain joins TRBV19 and TRBJ2-7; 9 bases are shared with TRBD1. The V and J ends lost 3 bases and 0 bases, in that order; junction bases with no gene match: 9. Germline V gives CDR1 LNHDA, CDR2 SQIVND (reference sequence). CDR3 length: 17 amino acids. CDR3 bases: TGTGCCAGTAGTATGGCCACGGGACAGGGATACTCCTACGAGCAGTACTTC. This codes for CASSMATGQGYSYEQYF.

The chain has TRBV2 and TRBJ2-1; 7 nucleotides match TRBD2. V lost 8 bases to trimming and J lost 3 bases; unmatched junction nucleotides: 4. CDR3 length: 13 amino acids. Germline assignment: CDR1 SNHLY and CDR2 FYNNEI. The CDR3, as DNA: TGTGCCAGCGGGCTAGCGGTCTACAATGAGCAGTTCTTC. It encodes CASGLAVYNEQFF.

The V gene is TRBV30, the J gene TRBJ1-1; D is possibly TRBD1 (5 bases). V was shortened by 4 bases and J by 8 bases, with 14 bases between the two germline ends. The CDR3 has 12 residues. The germline V gene has CDR1 GTSNPN and CDR2 SVGIG (reference sequence). The chain's CDR3 is CAWTWGGTEAFF. CDR3 sequence (DNA): TGTGCCTGGACCTGGGGGGGGACGGAAGCTTTCTTT.

The chain combines TRBV5-6 with TRBJ2-2; TRBD2 agrees at 7 bases. V was pared by 4 bases and J by 3 bases, with 9 bases of the junction left unmatched. The V gene's germline CDR1 is SGHDT and CDR2 YYEEEE. CDR3 size: 16 residues. In DNA, the CDR3 is TGTGCCAGCAGCCAGGGTCTAGCGGAGCACACCGGGGAGCTGTTTTTT. It yields the protein CASSQGLAEHTGELFF.

The V and J genes are TRBV27 and TRBJ2-1; TRBD1 matches at 9 bases. Looked up from germline, CDR1 is MNHEY and CDR2 is SMNVEV (reference sequence). Trimming removed 5 bases from V and 1 base from J; junction bases left unmatched: 3. The CDR3 extends over 15 amino acids. CDR3 bases: TGTGCCAGCAGTGTGGGGACAGGGTCCTACAATGAGCAGTTCTTC. Protein: CASSVGTGSYNEQFF.

This chain connects TRBV5-6 to TRBJ2-5; 9 bases are shared with TRBD1. Germline V gene data show CDR1 as SGHDT and CDR2 as YYEEEE. V shed 3 bases and J 2 bases; nucleotides not matched to a gene: 2. CDR3 length: 14 residues. In nucleotides, the CDR3 is TGTGCCAGCAGCTCCGGGACAGGGCAAGAGACCCAGTACTTC. Amino acid sequence: CASSSGTGQETQYF. Full variable domain (outside the CDR3, taken from reference TRBV5-6 and TRBJ2-5): DAGVTQSPTHLIKTRGQQVTLRCSPKSGHDTVSWYQQALGQGPQFIFQYYEEEERQRGNFPDRFSGHQFPNYSSELNVNALLLGDSALYLCASSSGTGQETQYFGPGTRLLVL.

CDR3 loop: CASSSLGTSGYEQYF. For the CDR3, the DNA is TGTGCCAGCAGCTCTCTGGGGACTAGCGGCTACGAGCAGTACTTC. The rearrangement uses TRBV11-2 and TRBJ2-7; 11 bases align to TRBD2. The CDR3 extends over 15 amino acids. Germline assignment: CDR1 SGHAT and CDR2 FQNNGV. Germline trimming cut 4 bases from V and 3 bases from J; bases unmatched to any gene: 5.

The genes are TRBV11-2 and TRBJ2-3, with D unresolved. Germline loops: CDR1 SGHAT, CDR2 FQNNGV. The CDR3 runs to 13 residues. With 0 bases removed from V and 5 bases from J, the gap between germline ends came to 6 bases. The CDR3: CASSLESLDTQYF. Written as DNA, the CDR3 is TGTGCCAGCAGCTTAGAATCCTTAGATACGCAGTATTTT.

The V call is TRBV9, the J call TRBJ2-5; 9 nucleotides agree with TRBD2. Looked up from germline, CDR1 is SGDLS and CDR2 is YYNGEE. This CDR3 is 16 amino acids long. V gave up 3 bases and J gave up 5 bases; unmatched junction bases: 11. The CDR3 DNA reads TGTGCCAGCAGCGGGGTTGGCGGGGGGGCCTCTGAGACCCAGTACTTC. It is translated as CASSGVGGGASETQYF.

This clone was observed a few times. The rearrangement links TRBV6-1 to TRBJ1-1, with D possibly being TRBD1 (6 bases). CDR1 and CDR2 from the germline V gene are MNHNS and SASEGT. V lost 3 bases and J 11 bases, leaving 16 bases between the germline ends. The CDR3 consists of 13 residues. CDR3 nucleotide sequence: TGTGCCAGCAGTGATGGACAGCCCGTGGGGGCTTTCTTT. This encodes CASSDGQPVGAFF.